A selection of T cell receptor beta chains follows, all from one sample in a study of cytomegalovirus exposure and HLA in healthy donors. Assay used: immunoSEQ multiplex PCR; TCRdb lists only in-frame clones, some missing. Among 120,000 to 150,000 clones listed, roughly 80% were seen once. Sequences were obtained from PBMCs. The receptor source for this set is a female donor in good health and CMV-seronegative. The CDR3 runs from the conserved cysteine through the conserved F or W. Clone size is shown for a subset of rows, as once, few, many or a class of expanded clone.

clone size: -
J gene: TRBJ2-1
V gene: TRBV7-9
CDR3 protein: CASSLTRGDYNEQFF

clone size: -
J gene: TRBJ1-4
V gene: TRBV27
CDR3 protein: CASSFAAENEKLFF

clone size: once
J gene: TRBJ2-5
V gene: TRBV6-5
CDR3 protein: CASTVSKETQYF

clone size: -
J gene: TRBJ2-3
V gene: TRBV15
CDR3 protein: CATSSQRGGPDTQYF

clone size: -
J gene: TRBJ1-2
V gene: TRBV29-1
CDR3 protein: CSVEDSGGANYGYTF

clone size: once
J gene: TRBJ1-6
V gene: TRBV30
CDR3 protein: CAWSSMEGSPLHF

clone size: few
J gene: TRBJ1-1
V gene: TRBV5-4
CDR3 protein: CASSSGQGGNTEAFF

clone size: -
J gene: TRBJ2-1
V gene: TRBV6-5
CDR3 protein: CASSYGGGVGQWEQFF

clone size: -
J gene: TRBJ2-7
V gene: TRBV7-6
CDR3 protein: CASSLVKGNSYEQYF

clone size: -
J gene: TRBJ2-1
V gene: TRBV9
CDR3 protein: CASSVGTRYNEQFF

clone size: -
J gene: TRBJ1-3
V gene: TRBV11-2
CDR3 protein: CASSLDGGFFGNTIYF

clone size: few
J gene: TRBJ1-1
V gene: TRBV11-1
CDR3 protein: CASSQPLGGKPEAFF

clone size: -
J gene: TRBJ1-5
V gene: TRBV4-1
CDR3 protein: CASSEGDRADSNQPQHF

clone size: few
J gene: TRBJ1-1
V gene: TRBV7-3
CDR3 protein: CASQGQGTNTEAFF

clone size: -
J gene: TRBJ2-5
V gene: TRBV5-1
CDR3 protein: CASSSYTSAQETQYF

clone size: -
J gene: TRBJ1-5
V gene: TRBV10-2
CDR3 protein: CASSETGFLNQPQHF

clone size: -
J gene: TRBJ2-5
V gene: TRBV5-1
CDR3 protein: CASSSLGQETQYF

clone size: -
J gene: TRBJ2-2
V gene: TRBV6-1
CDR3 protein: CASRPTGAAGELFF

clone size: -
J gene: TRBJ1-2
V gene: TRBV7-2
CDR3 protein: CASSPRGTGFWGYTF

clone size: few
J gene: TRBJ2-1
V gene: TRBV7-8
CDR3 protein: CASSPLIGGGWNEQFF

clone size: -
J gene: -
V gene: TRBV2
CDR3 protein: CASSDQGYEQYF

clone size: -
J gene: TRBJ1-4
V gene: TRBV5-1
CDR3 protein: CASSLAATNEKLFF

clone size: -
J gene: TRBJ2-3
V gene: TRBV4-1
CDR3 protein: CASSQEPLRGGVTTDTQYF

clone size: once
J gene: TRBJ2-3
V gene: TRBV6-6
CDR3 protein: CASSYGLAGRDTQYF